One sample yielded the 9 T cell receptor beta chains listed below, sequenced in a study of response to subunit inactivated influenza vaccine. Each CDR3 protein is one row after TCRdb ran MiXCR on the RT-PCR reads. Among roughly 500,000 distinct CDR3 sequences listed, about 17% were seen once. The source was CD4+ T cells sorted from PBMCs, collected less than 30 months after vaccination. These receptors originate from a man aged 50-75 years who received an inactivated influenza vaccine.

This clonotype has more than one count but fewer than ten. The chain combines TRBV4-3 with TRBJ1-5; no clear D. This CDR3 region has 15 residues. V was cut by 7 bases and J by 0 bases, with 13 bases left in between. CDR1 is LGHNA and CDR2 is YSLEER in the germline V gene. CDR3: CASTHRIGSNQPQHF. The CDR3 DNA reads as TGCGCCAGCACCCATCGGATAGGTAGCAATCAGCCCCAGCATTTT.

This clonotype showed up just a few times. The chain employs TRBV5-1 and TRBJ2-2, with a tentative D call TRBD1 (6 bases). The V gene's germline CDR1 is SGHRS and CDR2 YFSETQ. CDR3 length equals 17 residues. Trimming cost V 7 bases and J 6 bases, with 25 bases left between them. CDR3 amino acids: CASHTEPITGSPGELFF. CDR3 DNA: TGCGCCAGCCACACCGAACCAATAACAGGGTCCCCCGGGGAGCTGTTTTTT.

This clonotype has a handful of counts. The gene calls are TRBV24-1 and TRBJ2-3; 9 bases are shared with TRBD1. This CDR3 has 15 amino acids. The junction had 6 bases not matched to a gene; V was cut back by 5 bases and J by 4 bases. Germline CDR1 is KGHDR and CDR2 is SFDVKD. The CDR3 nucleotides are TGTGCCACCAGTGCGGGACAGGGAAATGCAGATACGCAGTATTTT. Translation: CATSAGQGNADTQYF.

In DNA, the CDR3 is TGTGCCAGCAGCTTAGTGGTGACAGGGATACTAGCGGGGGAGCATGAGCAGTTCTTC. Its translation is CASSLVVTGILAGEHEQFF. The rearrangement uses TRBV11-2 and TRBJ2-1; 11 bases fit TRBD2. This CDR3 spans 19 amino acids. The V and J ends lost 1 base and 8 bases, in that order; junction bases with no gene match: 16. Germline CDR1 is SGHAT and CDR2 is FQNNGV.

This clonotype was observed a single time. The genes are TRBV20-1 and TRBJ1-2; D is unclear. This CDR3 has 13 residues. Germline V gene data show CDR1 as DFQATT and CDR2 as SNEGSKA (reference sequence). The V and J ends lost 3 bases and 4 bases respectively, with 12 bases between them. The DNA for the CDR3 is TGCAGTGCTAGGGCCCCGGGAGGCTATGGCTACACCTTC. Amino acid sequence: CSARAPGGYGYTF.

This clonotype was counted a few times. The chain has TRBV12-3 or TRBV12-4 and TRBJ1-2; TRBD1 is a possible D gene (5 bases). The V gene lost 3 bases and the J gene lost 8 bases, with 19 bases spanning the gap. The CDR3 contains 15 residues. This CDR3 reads CASSLEEGRVGGYTF. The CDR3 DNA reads TGTGCCAGCAGTTTGGAAGAGGGCAGGGTTGGCGGCTACACCTTC.

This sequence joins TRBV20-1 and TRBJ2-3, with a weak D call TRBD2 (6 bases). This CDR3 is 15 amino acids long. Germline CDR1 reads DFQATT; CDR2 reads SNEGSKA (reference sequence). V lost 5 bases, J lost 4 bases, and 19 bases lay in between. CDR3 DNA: TGCAGTGCTCGTCCAACTAGCACGGTTCCAGATACGCAGTATTTT. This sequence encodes CSARPTSTVPDTQYF.

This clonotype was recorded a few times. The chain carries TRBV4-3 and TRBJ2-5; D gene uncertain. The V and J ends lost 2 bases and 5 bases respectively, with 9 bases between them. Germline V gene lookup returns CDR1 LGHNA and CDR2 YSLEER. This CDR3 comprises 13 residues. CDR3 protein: CASSQRTRETQYF. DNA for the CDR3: TGCGCCAGCAGCCAACGGACCCGCGAGACCCAGTACTTC.

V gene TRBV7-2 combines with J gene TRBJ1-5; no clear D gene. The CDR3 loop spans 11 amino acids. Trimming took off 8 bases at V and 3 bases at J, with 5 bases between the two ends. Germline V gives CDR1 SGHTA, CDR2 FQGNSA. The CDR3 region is CASGDNQPQHF. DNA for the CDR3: TGTGCCAGCGGAGACAATCAGCCCCAGCATTTT.